This entry is about one TCR beta chain. This clone has a count of ten or more. Its antigen is still unknown. Per-base quality was not reported, and no clone a single base away is much larger than it. V ends up 6 bases short and J 2 bases short, with an unmatched junction base count of 12. Reading from cysteine to phenylalanine, the CDR3 counts 16 amino acids. Just the 48-base CDR3 DNA is kept, in frame starting at base 1. TRB sequencing was run on genomic DNA with either the immunoSEQ assay at survey resolution or the hsTCRB kit. In the source study's methods: Initial read processing used immunoSEQ software, and repertoire analyses used the LymphoSeq R package. Clonality was calculated as 1 minus normalized Shannon entropy, and the Gini coefficient was also calculated for each TRB dataset. To infer phenotypes in unsorted samples, TRB sequences from sorted subsets of the recipient or donor were mapped onto unsorted samples from the same recipient. TCRdb carries this immuneACCESS record with in-frame sequences only. Its versions omit some clonotypes, under half of them owing to an unresolved V gene in the studies checked, with the rest unexplained. That table gives V, J and clone size, and the DNA gave D and trimming. For this sample the table reports about 34,000 clones, with no clone seen just once. Of the sample, 6.5% to 7% falls within the top ten clones.

Related bone marrow donors provided peripheral blood samples on the day of marrow donation. Peripheral blood and bone marrow mononuclear cells were isolated by Ficoll-Hypaque density centrifugation and cryopreserved. The sample belongs to a study of T cells after posttransplantation cyclophosphamide listed by TCRdb under 2016. Background on the whole study: Using TRB sequencing, the study followed how the T cell repertoire reconstituted after myeloablative bone marrow transplantation in which posttransplantation cyclophosphamide served as GVHD prophylaxis. Samples from some 33 PTCy-treated patients and 15 to 20 related bone marrow donors of those patients were subjected to antigen receptor sequencing. TRA and TRB clonality were tightly correlated in 9 samples, so subsequent TCR analyses focused on TRB only. TRB sequencing was also done on up to about 3 additional blood samples from 2 to 5.2 years after transplant in 3 patients, and on pretransplant blood from several patients. Blood from every one of the 30 to 40 PTCy patients who had 1-year posttransplant specimens underwent TRB sequencing. Public TRB sequences were checked against a database of over 3,500 sequences associated with responses to pathogens, tumor antigens, self-antigens and alloantigens.

Summary of the overall study and its limitations: Donor-recipient similarity was low at 1-2 months but rose over the first year, and later blood repertoires were often dominated by donor CD8+ memory clones. Across the roughly 40 patients, TRB clonality was highly associated with recipient CMV seropositivity and CMV reactivation, and diversity with PTCy was similar to that in the CNI/methotrexate controls. The TRB repertoires of T cells infiltrating skin or GI tract showed only limited overlap with the TRB repertoires of T cells in blood.

Input material: PBMCs. The chain employs TRBV12-3 or TRBV12-4 and TRBJ1-1, with 7 bases matching TRBD1. This receptor was obtained from a woman aged 50 to 65 in good health and a related stem cell transplant donor. The sequence in DNA is TGTGCCAGCAGCTTCCGACCTGGGACAGAAAACACTGAAGCTTTCTTT. Its translation is CASSFRPGTENTEAFF.